The 10 T cell receptor beta chains reported below all come from one sample, sequenced in a study of control samples from healthy donors and cancer patients. TCRdb's table, derived via immunoSEQ multiplex PCR, lists solely in-frame clones and lacks some. The table shows roughly 130,000 clones, with more than 85% occurring only once. The sequenced sample consisted of PBMCs. Receptors were obtained from a man aged 45-60 years with head and neck cancer.

This sequence joins TRBV11-2 and TRBJ2-1, with TRBD1 matching 10 bases. The V gene end was trimmed by 3 bases and the J gene end by 6 bases; junction bases not matched to a gene: 8. The germline CDR1 and CDR2 sequences are SGHAT and FQNNGV. This CDR3 contains 16 residues. The CDR3 loop reads CASSFVDRGPGNEQFF. In nucleotides, the CDR3 is TGTGCCAGCAGCTTCGTAGACAGGGGGCCGGGCAATGAGCAGTTCTTC.

The J gene is TRBJ2-2, the V gene TRBV29-1, with D perhaps TRBD1 (6 bases). The CDR3 is 14 residues long. Germline V gene data show CDR1 as SQVTM and CDR2 as ANQGSEA. V was cut by 5 bases and J by 1 base, with 11 bases left in between. CDR3 sequence reads: CSVRDTRNTGELFF. CDR3 nucleotide sequence: TGCAGCGTTCGGGACACCCGGAACACCGGGGAGCTGTTTTTT.

This clone occurred a few times. The rearrangement joins TRBV7-2 to TRBJ1-2, with a weak D call TRBD1 (6 bases). Trimming removed 5 bases at V and 8 bases at J, with 15 bases between. CDR1 SGHTA and CDR2 FQGNSA come from the germline V gene. This CDR3 is built from 13 residues. The CDR3: CASSTRTVTGYTF. The CDR3 bases are TGTGCCAGCAGCACCAGGACAGTTACCGGCTACACCTTC.

The V gene is TRBV2, the J gene TRBJ1-2, with D possibly TRBD1 on 5 matching bases. Trimming removed 10 bases from V and 1 base from J, with 13 bases in between. Germline CDR1 and CDR2: SNHLY and FYNNEI. The CDR3 runs to 13 residues. CDR3 DNA sequence: TGTGCCACCCAGACAGATTATAACTATGGCTACACCTTC. Residues: CATQTDYNYGYTF.

The chain carries TRBV9 and TRBJ1-6; D call uncertain. Germline lookup yields CDR1 SGDLS and CDR2 YYNGEE. The CDR3 spans 14 residues. V shed 0 bases and J shed 8 bases, with 9 bases lying between them. The CDR3 is CASSVGASYSPLHF. CDR3 DNA sequence: TGTGCCAGCAGCGTAGGAGCCTCTTATTCACCCCTCCACTTT.

The chain has TRBV18 and TRBJ1-3; D gene ambiguous. V gave up 3 bases and J gave up 0 bases, with 15 bases separating them. The CDR3 consists of 17 residues. The germline V gene has CDR1 KGHSH and CDR2 LQKENI. CDR3 in amino acids: CASSPFVGVGSGNTIYF. The CDR3 bases are TGTGCCAGCTCACCCTTTGTGGGCGTTGGCTCTGGAAACACCATATATTTT.

The rearrangement joins TRBV7-9 to TRBJ1-5, with a weak D call TRBD1 (6 bases). Germline CDR1 SEHNR, CDR2 FQNEAQ (reference sequence). V gave up 1 base and J gave up 5 bases, with 24 bases separating them. This CDR3 has 19 residues. The chain's CDR3 is CASSLVPTFRTGRDQPQHF. The CDR3 DNA sequence: TGTGCCAGCAGCTTAGTCCCGACTTTCAGAACAGGGAGAGATCAGCCCCAGCATTTT. Full variable domain (outside the CDR3, taken from reference TRBV7-9 and TRBJ1-5): DTGVSQNPRHKITKRGQNVTFRCDPISEHNRLYWYRQTLGQGPEFLTYFQNEAQLEKSRLLSDRFSAERPKGSFSTLEIQRTEQGDSAMYLCASSLVPTFRTGRDQPQHFGDGTRLSIL.

The chain couples TRBV7-8 to TRBJ2-1, with TRBD1 as a possible D gene (6 bases). The V gene lost 5 bases and the J gene lost 5 bases, with 13 bases spanning the gap. The CDR3 spans 14 residues. Germline CDR1 is SGHVS and CDR2 is FQNEAQ. CDR3 DNA sequence: TGTGCCAGCAGCCCCCTGAGGGGGAACAATGAGCAGTTCTTC. Translation gives CASSPLRGNNEQFF.

The V gene is TRBV18, the J gene TRBJ2-1, with D unclear. V was clipped by 2 bases and J by 5 bases, with 10 bases between them. CDR1 is KGHSH, CDR2 LQKENI, per germline. The CDR3 covers 14 residues. This CDR3 reads CASSPSNTNNEQFF. The CDR3 DNA sequence: TGTGCCAGCTCACCATCTAACACCAACAATGAGCAGTTCTTC.

This clone has just one count. The chain has TRBV6-1 and TRBJ2-3, with D uncertain. Trimming left V 0 bases short and J 4 bases short, with 8 bases between. From germline, CDR1 is MNHNS and CDR2 SASEGT. There are 14 residues in the CDR3. The CDR3 coding sequence is TGTGCCAGCAGTGAAGCGTACCGACCAGATACGCAGTATTTT. Its protein product is CASSEAYRPDTQYF.